These 5 T cell receptor beta chains were all obtained from the same sample, sequenced in a study of type 1 and type 2 diabetes patients. The PCR template was genomic DNA. The TCR beta CDR3 region was amplified using 30 forward and 13 reverse primers. TCRdb re-called the multiplex PCR reads with MiXCR, one entry per CDR3 protein. The top ten hold roughly an eighth of the sample, which has about 250,000 distinct CDR3 sequences, roughly 48% seen once. What was sequenced was peripheral blood mononuclear cells (PBMCs). The source of these receptors is a man aged 18-30 years with type 2 diabetes.

The chain is built from TRBV20-1 and TRBJ2-7; D may be TRBD1 (6 bases). Trimming cost V 3 bases and J 4 bases, with 13 bases left between them. Germline values: CDR1 DFQATT, CDR2 SNEGSKA (reference sequence). CDR3 length equals 13 residues. The CDR3 sequence is CSASRGRGYEQYF. The CDR3 nucleotides are TGCAGTGCTAGCCGAGGCAGGGGTTACGAGCAGTACTTC.

This clonotype turned up a few times. V is TRBV7-8 and J is TRBJ1-2, with TRBD1 matching 8 bases. V shed 4 bases, J shed 8 bases, and the junction held 15 bases outside the gene matches. Per germline, CDR1 SGHVS and CDR2 FQNEAQ. This CDR3 is 16 amino acids long. CDR3 residues: CASSSGTGQSRGGYTF. The CDR3 nucleotides read TGTGCCAGCAGCTCTGGGACAGGCCAATCTCGTGGCGGCTACACCTTC.

The chain recombines TRBV25-1 with TRBJ2-7, with D uncertain. Deletions cut 5 bases from V and 1 base from J, with 12 bases between. Germline CDR1 MGHDK, CDR2 SYGVNS. The CDR3 extends over 14 amino acids. CDR3 loop: CASSLFIRSYEQYF. In DNA, the CDR3 is TGTGCCAGCAGTTTATTTATTCGGTCCTACGAGCAGTACTTC.

This clonotype was found a few times. The J gene is TRBJ1-1, the V gene TRBV6-1; 7 bases are shared with TRBD1. This CDR3 spans 15 amino acids. Germline values: CDR1 MNHNS, CDR2 SASEGT. V gave up 5 bases and J gave up 0 bases; unmatched junction bases: 6. The CDR3 DNA sequence: TGTGCCAGCAGTCGACAGGGTATTATGAACACTGAAGCTTTCTTT. Translating it yields CASSRQGIMNTEAFF.

This sequence joins TRBV7-2 and TRBJ2-2, with D maybe TRBD1 (5 bases). This CDR3 comprises 16 residues. CDR1 and CDR2 (germline): SGHTA, FQGNSA. Deletions cut 6 bases from V and 4 bases from J, with 18 bases between. The CDR3 is CASSVSGQGGTGELFF. The CDR3 bases are TGTGCCAGCAGTGTTTCGGGTCAGGGCGGCACCGGGGAGCTGTTTTTT.